This T cell receptor beta chain was sequenced during a study of PD-L1 blockade in urothelial cancer. The study, taken as a whole, reports: Having blood TCR clonality under the median before treatment predicted better survival.

Note on this clone: The antigen is not known. Other DNA sequences in this sample translate to the same CDR3.

Time point indicated: pretreatment peripheral blood. Patient disease was locally advanced or metastatic urothelial carcinoma. The CDR3 is 14 residues long. V dropped 0 bases and J dropped 3 bases, with 9 bases sitting between them. The germline V gene encodes CDR1 KGHSH and CDR2 LQKENI. Assay: immunoSEQ multiplex PCR; the TCRdb copy retains only in-frame clones and omits some. This table holds fewer than 80,000 clones, 81% found once. The clonotype was recovered from a man aged 70 or older with urothelial cancer. This specimen consisted of PBMCs, obtained around atezolizumab (anti-PD-L1) treatment. The chain couples TRBV18 to TRBJ2-7; perhaps TRBD1 as D (6 bases). This CDR3 is CASSPPDRSYEQYF. CDR3 in DNA: TGTGCCAGCTCACCACCCGACAGGAGCTACGAGCAGTACTTC.